Presented here are 16 T cell receptor beta chains from one specimen sequenced in a study of blood T cell repertoires in COVID-19. Using immunoSEQ multiplex PCR, the repertoire was profiled, and TCRdb retains in-frame clones only, with some absent. The sample contains 200,000 to 250,000 clones, more than 65% of which appear only once. Sequenced input: peripheral blood. The receptor source for this set is a man aged 45 to 65 with active or convalescent COVID-19.

The rearrangement uses TRBV24-1 and TRBJ2-1; TRBD2 matches at 11 bases. The V gene end was trimmed by 3 bases and the J gene end by 3 bases; junction bases not matched to a gene: 0. The CDR3 is made up of 15 amino acids. The germline gives CDR1 KGHDR, CDR2 SFDVKD. The chain's CDR3 is CATSDLAGGYNEQFF. CDR3 nucleotides: TGTGCCACCAGTGATCTAGCGGGGGGCTACAATGAGCAGTTCTTC.

CDR3 DNA: TGTGCCAGCAGCCTCATTCCAGGCTATACCTCTGGAAACACCATATATTTT. Translation gives CASSLIPGYTSGNTIYF. This chain connects TRBV7-6 to TRBJ1-3, with unresolved D. Germline V gene sequence: CDR1 SGHVS, CDR2 FNYEAQ. V lost 5 bases, J lost 0 bases, and 17 bases lay in between. The CDR3 length is 17 residues.

V usage is TRBV30 and J usage is TRBJ1-5, with D tentatively TRBD1 (6 bases). The CDR3 spans 15 residues. Germline V gene lookup returns CDR1 GTSNPN and CDR2 SVGIG (reference sequence). The germline V and J ends were trimmed by 2 bases and 4 bases, with 15 bases remaining between them. CDR3 DNA sequence: TGTGCCTGGAGTCCTCGGACAGTTTGGAATCAGCCCCAGCATTTT. Translated, it gives CAWSPRTVWNQPQHF.

This clone came up once. V is TRBV20-1 and J is TRBJ1-5; tentative D call: TRBD1 (5 bases). Per germline, CDR1 DFQATT and CDR2 SNEGSKA (reference sequence). V was cut by 3 bases and J by 6 bases, with 12 bases left in between. This CDR3 contains 13 residues. The CDR3 DNA reads TGCAGTGCTAGTCAAGAGCAGGGTCAGCCCCAGCATTTT. It specifies CSASQEQGQPQHF.

The chain uses TRBV6-2 or TRBV6-3 and TRBJ1-5, with D possibly being TRBD1 (6 bases). This CDR3 contains 14 residues. CDR1 MNHEY and CDR2 SVGEGT come from the germline V gene. With 4 bases removed from V and 11 bases from J, the gap between germline ends came to 18 bases. The DNA of the CDR3 is TGTGCCAGCAGTTTCACCGGGACAACTCCAGCCCAGCATTTT. This encodes CASSFTGTTPAQHF.

This clone was observed a single time. V and J are TRBV7-3 and TRBJ2-2; 9 nucleotides agree with TRBD1. This CDR3 has 19 amino acids. The germline CDR1 and CDR2 sequences are SGHTA and FQGTGA. Germline trimming cut 2 bases from V and 7 bases from J; bases unmatched to any gene: 17. The CDR3 loop is CASSLGHRGPRIRGGELFF. CDR3 DNA: TGTGCCAGCAGCTTAGGTCACAGGGGGCCCCGTATCAGGGGCGGGGAGCTGTTTTTT.

This clone was counted only a few times. The V and J genes are TRBV19 and TRBJ1-1; a weak D match, TRBD1 (5 bases). Germline assignment: CDR1 LNHDA and CDR2 SQIVND (reference sequence). The CDR3 spans 16 residues. Trimming left V 3 bases short and J 1 base short, with 15 bases between. CDR3 nucleotides: TGTGCCAGTAGTATTAGGGGAACAGGTGCGAACACTGAAGCTTTCTTT. Its protein is CASSIRGTGANTEAFF. Together with reference TRBV19 and TRBJ1-1, the CDR3 gives the full variable domain: DGGITQSPKYLFRKEGQNVTLSCEQNLNHDAMYWYRQDPGQGLRLIYYSQIVNDFQKGDIAEGYSVSREKKESFPLTVTSAQKNPTAFYLCASSIRGTGANTEAFFGQGTRLTVV.

This chain uses TRBV12-5 with TRBJ2-5; D might be TRBD2 (5 bases). Trimming stripped 3 bases from V and 1 base from J, with 9 bases between. The CDR3 sequence is 14 residues long. Germline V gene data show CDR1 as LGHNT and CDR2 as FRNRAP. The CDR3 is CASGFSLAQETQYF. The CDR3 nucleotides are TGTGCTAGTGGTTTCTCTCTAGCCCAAGAGACCCAGTACTTC.

The chain is built from TRBV4-1 and TRBJ2-1; maybe TRBD1 (5 bases). Germline V CDR1 and CDR2: MGHRA, YSYEKL. The CDR3 spans 18 residues. Trimming removed 4 bases from V and 8 bases from J, with 27 bases in between. This CDR3 is CASSRTPVELQGGDEQFF. Written as DNA, the CDR3 is TGCGCCAGCAGCCGGACACCGGTCGAGCTTCAGGGTGGCGATGAGCAGTTCTTC.

The rearrangement links TRBV5-4 to TRBJ2-3; perhaps TRBD2 as D (6 bases). Trimming cost V 0 bases and J 4 bases, with 9 bases left between them. There are 14 residues in the CDR3. Per the germline V gene, CDR1 is SGHNT and CDR2 is YYREEE (reference sequence). The CDR3 spells CASSLAGAADTQYF. CDR3 sequence (DNA): TGTGCCAGCAGCTTGGCGGGAGCGGCAGATACGCAGTATTTT.

This clone has a handful of counts. The rearrangement joins TRBV24-1 to TRBJ1-1; D is possibly TRBD1 (5 bases). Per the germline V gene, CDR1 is KGHDR and CDR2 is SFDVKD. The CDR3 sequence is 15 residues long. V was shortened by 4 bases and J by 6 bases, with 17 bases between the two germline ends. The CDR3 DNA follows: TGTGCCACCAGTGACCGGGGGGAGGCGGGCTCTGAAGCTTTCTTT. Translated, it gives CATSDRGEAGSEAFF.

This clone was seen just once. This chain connects TRBV5-5 to TRBJ2-7; weak D call: TRBD1 (5 bases). The length of the CDR3 is 13 residues. Germline lookup yields CDR1 SGHKS and CDR2 YYEKEE (reference sequence). Trimming removed 0 bases from V and 3 bases from J, with 7 bases in between. The CDR3 DNA sequence: TGTGCCAGCAGCTTGGCAGGGAACTACGAGCAGTACGTC. This gives the protein CASSLAGNYEQYV.

This chain connects TRBV7-3 to TRBJ1-2, with D possibly matching TRBD1 (6 bases). This CDR3 comprises 14 residues. V lost 5 bases, J lost 2 bases, and 12 bases lay in between. Per the germline V gene, CDR1 is SGHTA and CDR2 is FQGTGA. The CDR3 region has the DNA TGTGCCAGCAGCCTTGAGGGGGGGAACTATGGCTACACCTTC. This translates into CASSLEGGNYGYTF.

J is TRBJ1-5 and V is TRBV11-2; TRBD1 might be the D (5 bases). Trimming shortened V by 0 bases and J by 5 bases, and 5 bases separated the two germline ends. From germline, CDR1 is SGHAT and CDR2 FQNNGV. The CDR3 is made up of 13 amino acids. The CDR3 DNA follows: TGTGCCAGCAGCTTAGAGGGGCATCAGCCCCAGCATTTT. It codes for CASSLEGHQPQHF.

CDR3 bases: TGTGCCAGCTCAGACAGTAACTATGGCTACACCTTC. Amino acids: CASSDSNYGYTF. The chain combines TRBV18 with TRBJ1-2, with a possible D match to TRBD1 (5 bases). V lost 5 bases to trimming and J lost 1 base, with 5 bases between them. Looked up from germline, CDR1 is KGHSH and CDR2 is LQKENI. CDR3 length: 12 residues.

The chain combines TRBV19 with TRBJ1-5; 8 nucleotides match TRBD1. In germline, CDR1 is LNHDA, CDR2 SQIVND (reference sequence). The J segment lost 6 bases and the V segment lost 4 bases, leaving 5 bases of the junction unmatched. The CDR3 sequence is 14 residues long. This CDR3 reads CASSTSGGPQPQHF. The CDR3 coding sequence is TGTGCCAGTAGTACTTCAGGGGGCCCTCAGCCCCAGCATTTT.